The sequence of this T cell receptor (beta chain) was determined in a study of cytomegalovirus exposure and HLA in healthy donors. On this clone: The antigen remains unidentified.

After removal of 4 bases from V and 11 bases from J, the junction contained 13 bases not matched to a gene. The germline CDR1 and CDR2 sequences are PRHDT and FYEKMQ (reference sequence). This CDR3 spans 14 amino acids. The primer mix had 60 Vbeta and 13 Jbeta primers. Libraries were prepared by immunoSEQ multiplex PCR; TCRdb keeps only in-frame clonotypes and omits some of them. Its table records some 110,000 clones. General observations from the study: Common viral pathogens seemed, in a later analysis, to connect with several of the most significant clusters. TCR beta sequences reportedly predicted most subjects' HLA-A and HLA-B alleles accurately.

Donors were nominally healthy when sampled, though unrecorded immune exposures were likely. The chain links TRBV13 to TRBJ2-5; 7 positions match TRBD2. This sequence originates from a man in his forties in good health and CMV-seropositive. The source material was PBMCs. The CDR3 loop is CASSSRLAREKQYF. The CDR3 region has the DNA TGTGCCAGCAGCTCAAGACTAGCCAGGGAGAAGCAGTACTTC. The full variable domain, completed using reference TRBV13 and TRBJ2-5, is AAGVIQSPRHLIKEKRETATLKCYPIPRHDTVYWYQQGPGQDPQFLISFYEKMQSDKGSIPDRFSAQQFSDYHSELNMSSLELGDSALYFCASSSRLAREKQYFGPGTRLLVL.